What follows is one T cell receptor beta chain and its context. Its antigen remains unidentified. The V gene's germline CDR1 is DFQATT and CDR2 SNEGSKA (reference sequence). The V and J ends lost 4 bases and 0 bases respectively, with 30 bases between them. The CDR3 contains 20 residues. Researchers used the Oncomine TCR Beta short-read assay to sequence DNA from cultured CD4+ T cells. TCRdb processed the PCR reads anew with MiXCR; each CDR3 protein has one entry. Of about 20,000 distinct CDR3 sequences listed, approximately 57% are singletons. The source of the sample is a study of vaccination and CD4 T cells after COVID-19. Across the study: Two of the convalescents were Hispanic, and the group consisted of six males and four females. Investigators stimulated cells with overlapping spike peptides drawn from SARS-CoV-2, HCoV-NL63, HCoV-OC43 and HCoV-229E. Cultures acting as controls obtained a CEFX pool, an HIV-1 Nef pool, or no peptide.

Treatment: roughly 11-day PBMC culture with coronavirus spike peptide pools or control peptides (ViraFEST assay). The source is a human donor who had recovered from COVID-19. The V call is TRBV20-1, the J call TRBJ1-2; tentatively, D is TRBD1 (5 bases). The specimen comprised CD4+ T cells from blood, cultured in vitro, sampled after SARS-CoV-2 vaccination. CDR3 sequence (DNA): TGCAGTGCTAAACATAGTCCGGGACCGTCGAACCGGAATACTAACTATGGCTACACCTTC. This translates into CSAKHSPGPSNRNTNYGYTF.